What follows is one TCR beta chain and its context. Recruitment covered about 25 US areas and drew participants whose ages spanned roughly 18 to 95 years. Within 2 weeks of study entry, exposed participants had contacted a PCR-confirmed or clinician-diagnosed COVID-19 case. Libraries were prepared by immunoSEQ multiplex PCR; TCRdb keeps only in-frame clonotypes and omits some of them. The top ten clones hold approximately 1% of a sample with almost 350,000 clones, 85% to 90% of them seen once. The CDR3 is 16 amino acids. Germline V gene data show CDR1 as GTSNPN and CDR2 as SVGIG (reference sequence). Trimming at V came to 2 bases and at J to 5 bases, leaving 11 bases not matched to a gene. The data were taken from a study of blood T cell repertoires in COVID-19. Study background: COVID-19 samples collected from the United States, Italy and Spain covered acute and convalescent phases. Sample material is recorded as cDNA or gDNA derived from T cells, B-cell-depleted T cells, or PBMCs.

The receptor comes from a woman aged 25 to 39 who had been exposed to COVID-19. The chain employs TRBV30 and TRBJ2-7; 11 positions match TRBD2. Input material: PBMCs or T cells enriched from blood (not recorded which). CDR3 region: CAWSPLSGRALHEQYF. CDR3 nucleotide sequence: TGTGCCTGGAGTCCACTTAGCGGGAGGGCCCTCCACGAGCAGTACTTC.